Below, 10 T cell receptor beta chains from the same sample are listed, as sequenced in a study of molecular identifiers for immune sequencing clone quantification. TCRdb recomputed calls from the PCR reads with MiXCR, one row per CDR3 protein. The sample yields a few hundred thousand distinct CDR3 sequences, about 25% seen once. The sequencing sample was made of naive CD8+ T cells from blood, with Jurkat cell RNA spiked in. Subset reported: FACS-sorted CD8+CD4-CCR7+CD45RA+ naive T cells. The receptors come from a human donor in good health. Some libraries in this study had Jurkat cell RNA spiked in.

The CDR3 DNA reads TGTGCCAGCAGCGAGGCGGGAGTCCGATACAATGAGCAGTTCTTC. This codes for CASSEAGVRYNEQFF. The J gene is TRBJ2-1, the V gene TRBV7-2, with 7 bases fitting TRBD2. The CDR3 consists of 15 residues. After removal of 5 bases from V and 4 bases from J, the junction contained 8 bases not matched to a gene. From germline, CDR1 is SGHTA and CDR2 FQGNSA.

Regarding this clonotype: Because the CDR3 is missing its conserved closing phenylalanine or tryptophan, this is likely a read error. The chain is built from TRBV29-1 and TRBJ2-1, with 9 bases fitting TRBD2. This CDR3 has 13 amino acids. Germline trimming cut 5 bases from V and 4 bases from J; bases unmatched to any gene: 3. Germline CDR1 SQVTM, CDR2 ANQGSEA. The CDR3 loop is CSVPTSGYNEQFL. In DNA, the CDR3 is TGCAGCGTTCCGACTAGCGGTTACAATGAGCAGTTCTTG.

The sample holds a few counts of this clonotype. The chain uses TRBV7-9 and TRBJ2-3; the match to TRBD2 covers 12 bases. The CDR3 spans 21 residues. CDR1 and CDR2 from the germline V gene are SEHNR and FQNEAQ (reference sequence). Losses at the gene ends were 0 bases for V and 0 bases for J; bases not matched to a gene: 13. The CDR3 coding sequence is TGTGCCAGCAGCTTAGCTGGTCGGACGTCTAGCGGGGGGGCTAGCACAGATACGCAGTATTTT. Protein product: CASSLAGRTSSGGASTDTQYF.

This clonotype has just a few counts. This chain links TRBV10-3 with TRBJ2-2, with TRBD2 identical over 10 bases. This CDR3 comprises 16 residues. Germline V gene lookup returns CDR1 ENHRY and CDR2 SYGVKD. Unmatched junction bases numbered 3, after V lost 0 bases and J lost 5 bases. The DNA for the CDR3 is TGTGCCATCAGTGAGTCAAGTAGCGGGAGGACCGGGGAGCTGTTTTTT. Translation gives CAISESSSGRTGELFF.

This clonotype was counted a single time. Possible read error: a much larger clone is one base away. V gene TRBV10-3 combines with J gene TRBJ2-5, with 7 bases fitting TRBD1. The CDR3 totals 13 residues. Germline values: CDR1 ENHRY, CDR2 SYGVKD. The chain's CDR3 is CAIAGGAQETRYF. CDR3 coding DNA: TGTGCCATCGCAGGGGGAGCACAAGAGACCCGGTACTTC.

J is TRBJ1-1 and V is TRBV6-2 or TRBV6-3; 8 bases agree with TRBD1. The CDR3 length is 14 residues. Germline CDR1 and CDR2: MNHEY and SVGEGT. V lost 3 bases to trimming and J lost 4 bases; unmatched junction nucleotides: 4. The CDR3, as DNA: TGTGCCAGCAGTTATGACAGGGGTGGCACTGAAGCTTTCTTT. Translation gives CASSYDRGGTEAFF.

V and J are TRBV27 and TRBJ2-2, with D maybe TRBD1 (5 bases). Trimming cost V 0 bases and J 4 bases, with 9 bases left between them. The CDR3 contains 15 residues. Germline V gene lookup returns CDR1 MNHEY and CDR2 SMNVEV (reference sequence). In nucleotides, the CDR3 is TGTGCCAGCAGTTTATCGGGGCTACCCACCGGGGAGCTGTTTTTT. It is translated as CASSLSGLPTGELFF.

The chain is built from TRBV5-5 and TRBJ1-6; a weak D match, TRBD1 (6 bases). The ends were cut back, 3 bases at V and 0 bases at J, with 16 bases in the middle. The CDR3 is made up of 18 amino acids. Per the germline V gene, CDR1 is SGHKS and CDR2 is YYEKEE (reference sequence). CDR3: CASSSTRQVSSYNSPLHF. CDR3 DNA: TGTGCCAGCAGCTCCACGAGACAGGTCAGCTCCTATAATTCACCCCTCCACTTT.

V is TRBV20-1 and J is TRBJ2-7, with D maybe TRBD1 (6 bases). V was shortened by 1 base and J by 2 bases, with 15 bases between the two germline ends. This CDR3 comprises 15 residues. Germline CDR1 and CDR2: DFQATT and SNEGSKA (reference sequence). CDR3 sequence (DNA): TGCAGTGCTAGAGTGAGGGCAGGGGAGCCCTACGAGCAGTACTTC. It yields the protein CSARVRAGEPYEQYF.

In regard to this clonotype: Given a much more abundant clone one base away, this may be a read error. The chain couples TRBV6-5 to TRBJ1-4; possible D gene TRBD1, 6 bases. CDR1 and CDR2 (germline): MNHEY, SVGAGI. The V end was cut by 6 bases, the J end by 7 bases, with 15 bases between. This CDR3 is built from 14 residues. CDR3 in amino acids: CASRIGQRPEKLFF. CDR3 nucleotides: TGTGCCAGCAGGATAGGACAGAGGCCTGAAAAACTGTTTTTT.